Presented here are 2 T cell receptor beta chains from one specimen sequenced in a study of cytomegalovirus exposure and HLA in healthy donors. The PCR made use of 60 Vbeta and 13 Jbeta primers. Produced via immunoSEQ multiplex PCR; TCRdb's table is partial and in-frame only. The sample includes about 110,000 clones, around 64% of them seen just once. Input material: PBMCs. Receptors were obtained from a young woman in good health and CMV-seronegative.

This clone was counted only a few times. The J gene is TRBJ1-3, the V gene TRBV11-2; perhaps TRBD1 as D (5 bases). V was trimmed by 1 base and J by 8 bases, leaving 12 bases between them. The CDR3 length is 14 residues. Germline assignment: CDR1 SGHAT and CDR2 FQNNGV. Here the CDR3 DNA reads TGTGCCAGCAGCTTAGGGACACTTATGCACACCATATATTTT. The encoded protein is CASSLGTLMHTIYF.

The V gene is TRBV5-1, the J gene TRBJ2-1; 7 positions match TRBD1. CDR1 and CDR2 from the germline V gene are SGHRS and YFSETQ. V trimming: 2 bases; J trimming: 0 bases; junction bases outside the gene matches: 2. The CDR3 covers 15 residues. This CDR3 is CASSFGDSSYNEQFF. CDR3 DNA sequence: TGCGCCAGCAGCTTTGGGGACAGCTCCTACAATGAGCAGTTCTTC.